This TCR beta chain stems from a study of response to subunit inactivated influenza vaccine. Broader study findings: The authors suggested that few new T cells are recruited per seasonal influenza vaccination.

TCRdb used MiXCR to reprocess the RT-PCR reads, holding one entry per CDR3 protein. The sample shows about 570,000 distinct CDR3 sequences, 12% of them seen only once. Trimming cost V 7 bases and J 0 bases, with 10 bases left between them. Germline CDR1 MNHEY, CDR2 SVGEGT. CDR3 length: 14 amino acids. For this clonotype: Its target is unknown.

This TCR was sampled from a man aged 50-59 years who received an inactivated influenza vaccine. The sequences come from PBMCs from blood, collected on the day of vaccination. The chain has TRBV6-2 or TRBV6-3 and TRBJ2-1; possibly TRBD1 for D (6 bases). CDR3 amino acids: CASIRGSSYNEQFF. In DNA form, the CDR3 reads TGTGCCAGCATAAGGGGGAGCTCCTACAATGAGCAGTTCTTC.